A single sample gave rise to the 5 T cell receptor beta chains below, sequenced in a study of control samples from healthy donors and cancer patients. The table came from immunoSEQ multiplex PCR; TCRdb's copy has only in-frame clones and leaves some out. The sample has 150,000 to 160,000 clones; about 94% are singletons. Sequencing input: blood. The origin of the receptors is a man between 40 and 49 years old in good health.

V gene TRBV14 combines with J gene TRBJ2-2; D may be TRBD1 (7 bases). From germline, CDR1 is SGHDN and CDR2 FVKESK. Between the trimmed V and J ends, which lost 1 base and 1 base, there was a span of 13 bases. The CDR3 is 17 amino acids. CDR3 DNA sequence: TGTGCCAGCAGCCAAGCAGGAGGGACAGAGAACACCGGGGAGCTGTTTTTT. Translation: CASSQAGGTENTGELFF.

The chain recombines TRBV19 with TRBJ1-5; a weak D match, TRBD1 (5 bases). The germline V gene has CDR1 LNHDA and CDR2 SQIVND (reference sequence). V dropped 9 bases and J dropped 1 base, with 22 bases sitting between them. The CDR3 has 17 residues. Here the CDR3 DNA reads TGTGCCAGCCGCCGAGGGGTTGTGGGGGAAAGCAATCAGCCCCAGCATTTT. It codes for CASRRGVVGESNQPQHF.

The V gene is TRBV5-5, the J gene TRBJ1-1; D unclear. Trimming stripped 2 bases from V and 0 bases from J, with 5 bases between. CDR1 SGHKS and CDR2 YYEKEE come from the germline V gene (reference sequence). This CDR3 comprises 13 residues. The CDR3 DNA follows: TGTGCCAGCAGCTTCGACCTGAACACTGAAGCTTTCTTT. Encoded protein: CASSFDLNTEAFF.

The rearrangement uses TRBV5-1 and TRBJ2-7; D is possibly TRBD1 or TRBD2 (5 bases each). Germline assignment: CDR1 SGHRS and CDR2 YFSETQ. The germline V and J ends were trimmed by 0 bases and 6 bases, with 7 bases remaining between them. The CDR3 extends over 12 amino acids. The CDR3 coding sequence is TGCGCCAGCAGCTTGGGGGGGAGCGAGCAGTACTTC. Translating it yields CASSLGGSEQYF.

This chain uses TRBV7-8 with TRBJ1-4, with a tentative D call TRBD1 (6 bases). Trimming removed 5 bases at V and 2 bases at J, with 12 bases between. This CDR3 has 15 residues. Germline loops: CDR1 SGHVS, CDR2 FQNEAQ. CDR3 coding DNA: TGTGCCAGCAGCCCCGAGGGGGGTACTAATGAAAAACTGTTTTTT. It specifies CASSPEGGTNEKLFF.